A selection of T cell receptor beta chains follows, all from one sample in a study of blood T cells in healthy people across ages. TCRdb redid the calling of the 5' RACE reads with MiXCR, one entry per CDR3 protein. This table holds some 1.7 million distinct CDR3 sequences, 25% to 30% found once. The sequencing sample was made of blood. The receptors here all came from a woman aged 25-40 years in good health. Each CDR3 is given with its conserved first and last residue. Fields, in order: clone size, D gene, V gene, J gene, CDR3 DNA, CDR3 protein. A D gene is named only where the DNA matches it firmly. The listing skips clone size in some rows; elsewhere it reads once, few, many or a size class.

clone_size: few
d_call: TRBD1
v_call: TRBV18
j_call: TRBJ2-7
cdr3_nt: TGTACCAGCTCAGCCGACAGGGGTCATTCCTACGAGCAGTACTTC
cdr3_aa: CTSSADRGHSYEQYF

clone_size: few
d_call: TRBD2
v_call: TRBV18
j_call: TRBJ2-3
cdr3_nt: TGTGCCAGCTCACCACGGCGGGGGAGGTTCACAGATACGCAGTATTTT
cdr3_aa: CASSPRRGRFTDTQYF

clone_size: NA
d_call: NA
v_call: TRBV7-3
j_call: TRBJ1-1
cdr3_nt: TGTGCCAGCAGCTACAGGGTGGTGGTCACTGAAGCTTTCTTT
cdr3_aa: CASSYRVVVTEAFF

clone_size: many
d_call: NA
v_call: TRBV7-2
j_call: TRBJ2-5
cdr3_nt: TGTGCCAGCAGCTTAGGTAGCGCAACCGAGACCCAGTACTTC
cdr3_aa: CASSLGSATETQYF

clone_size: NA
d_call: TRBD1
v_call: TRBV30
j_call: TRBJ2-7
cdr3_nt: TGTGCCTGGAGTGCCGAGGACAGGCCGGTCTCCTACAAGCAGTACTTC
cdr3_aa: CAWSAEDRPVSYKQYF

clone_size: NA
d_call: NA
v_call: TRBV7-3
j_call: TRBJ2-3
cdr3_nt: TGTGCCAGCGGCCGAGTCGGGCCGACAGATACGCAGTATTTT
cdr3_aa: CASGRVGPTDTQYF

clone_size: NA
d_call: TRBD2
v_call: TRBV18
j_call: TRBJ2-1
cdr3_nt: TGTGCCAGCTCACCCCGAACCGCGGGAGGGGGGTACAATGAGCAGTTCTTC
cdr3_aa: CASSPRTAGGGYNEQFF

clone_size: few
d_call: NA
v_call: TRBV27
j_call: TRBJ2-7
cdr3_nt: TGTGCCAGCAGTTACGGCAGGGTACTGGACGAGCAGTACTTC
cdr3_aa: CASSYGRVLDEQYF

clone_size: few
d_call: NA
v_call: TRBV27
j_call: TRBJ2-5
cdr3_nt: TGTGCCAGCAGTCAGACAGGGAGGATTCGAGAGACCCAGTACTTC
cdr3_aa: CASSQTGRIRETQYF

clone_size: NA
d_call: NA
v_call: TRBV5-1
j_call: TRBJ1-6
cdr3_nt: TGCGCCAGCAGCTTGGTAGCTTCCGATAATTCACCCCTCCACTTT
cdr3_aa: CASSLVASDNSPLHF

clone_size: few
d_call: TRBD1
v_call: TRBV20-1
j_call: TRBJ1-4
cdr3_nt: TGCAGTGTACAACAGGGGGCGGGGGAAAAACTGTTTTTT
cdr3_aa: CSVQQGAGEKLFF

clone_size: NA
d_call: TRBD1
v_call: TRBV24-1
j_call: TRBJ2-3
cdr3_nt: TGTGCCACCAGTGATGGGACAGTAGATACGCAGTATTTT
cdr3_aa: CATSDGTVDTQYF

clone_size: many
d_call: NA
v_call: TRBV7-7
j_call: TRBJ2-5
cdr3_nt: TGTGCCAGCAGCCCCGGGGTGGCGGAGTACCAAGAGACCCAGTACTTC
cdr3_aa: CASSPGVAEYQETQYF

clone_size: NA
d_call: NA
v_call: TRBV5-1
j_call: TRBJ1-2
cdr3_nt: TGCGCCAGCAGCTTAAGCGGAATGCCCTACTATGGCTACACCTTC
cdr3_aa: CASSLSGMPYYGYTF

clone_size: few
d_call: NA
v_call: TRBV7-9
j_call: TRBJ1-4
cdr3_nt: TGTGCCAGTAGCAGAGTAACTAATGAAAAACTGTTTTTT
cdr3_aa: CASSRVTNEKLFF

clone_size: NA
d_call: NA
v_call: TRBV27
j_call: TRBJ1-5
cdr3_nt: TGTGCCAGCAGTTTATGGCTCGAGAAGCCCCAGCATTTT
cdr3_aa: CASSLWLEKPQHF

clone_size: few
d_call: TRBD2
v_call: TRBV6-6
j_call: TRBJ2-3
cdr3_nt: TGTGCCAGCAGTGGACTAGCGGGGGGACCCACAGATACGCAGTATTTT
cdr3_aa: CASSGLAGGPTDTQYF

clone_size: NA
d_call: NA
v_call: TRBV5-1
j_call: TRBJ2-7
cdr3_nt: TGCGCCAGCAGCTTGGAGTTGGGGCTGACAGGCCCGCGGGAGCAGTACTTC
cdr3_aa: CASSLELGLTGPREQYF

clone_size: NA
d_call: NA
v_call: TRBV6-1
j_call: TRBJ2-6
cdr3_nt: TGTGCCAGCAGCCCCATCAGTACCGGGGCCAACGTCCTGACTTTC
cdr3_aa: CASSPISTGANVLTF

clone_size: NA
d_call: NA
v_call: TRBV10-3
j_call: TRBJ1-5
cdr3_nt: TGTGCCATCGGCAGGGGAGGCGGTCAGCCCCAGCATTTT
cdr3_aa: CAIGRGGGQPQHF

clone_size: NA
d_call: NA
v_call: TRBV5-5
j_call: TRBJ2-3
cdr3_nt: TGTGCCAGCGGCGCCCCGGAATACACAGATACGCAGTATTTT
cdr3_aa: CASGAPEYTDTQYF

clone_size: many
d_call: NA
v_call: TRBV4-1
j_call: TRBJ1-2
cdr3_nt: TGCGCCAGCAGCCCGGTCCCGGGGGTGGGGTATGGCTACACCTTC
cdr3_aa: CASSPVPGVGYGYTF

clone_size: many
d_call: NA
v_call: TRBV7-2
j_call: TRBJ2-1
cdr3_nt: TGTGCCAGCAGCTTAGCTAGCAGCGAGCAGTTCTTC
cdr3_aa: CASSLASSEQFF

clone_size: few
d_call: NA
v_call: TRBV12-3/TRBV12-4
j_call: TRBJ2-1
cdr3_nt: TGTGCCAGCAGTTTGTTAGGGACTCCGTTCTTC
cdr3_aa: CASSLLGTPFF

clone_size: few
d_call: NA
v_call: TRBV7-7
j_call: TRBJ2-5
cdr3_nt: TGTGCCAGCAGAGGAAGGGGGTCAGAGACCCAGTACTTC
cdr3_aa: CASRGRGSETQYF